This TCR beta chain derives from a study of T cells in Graves' hyperthyroidism and ophthalmopathy. As concerns this clonotype: Its antigen is still unknown.

Amplification yielded TCR beta CDR3 regions, with RNA transcripts as the source. HTBI primers were the set used in a first-round RT-PCR of the TCR CDR3. A single record per CDR3 protein comes from TCRdb applying MiXCR to the multiplex PCR reads. The table has 800,000 or so distinct CDR3 sequences, about two fifths seen once; the top ten hold approximately 10%. The CDR3 is made up of 14 amino acids. Germline assignment: CDR1 MNHEY and CDR2 SVGAGI. Trimming stripped 5 bases from V and 3 bases from J, with 13 bases between. Study-level points and caveats: Ophthalmopathy was model-predicted a median around seven months pre-onset.

The clonotype originates from a man in his late teens or twenties with Graves' hyperthyroidism. The chain joins TRBV6-5 to TRBJ1-1; D gene uncertain. Specimen: blood. CDR3 nucleotide sequence: TGTGCCAGCAGTGACGGTCTTGGAGACACTGAAGCTTTCTTT. Protein: CASSDGLGDTEAFF.